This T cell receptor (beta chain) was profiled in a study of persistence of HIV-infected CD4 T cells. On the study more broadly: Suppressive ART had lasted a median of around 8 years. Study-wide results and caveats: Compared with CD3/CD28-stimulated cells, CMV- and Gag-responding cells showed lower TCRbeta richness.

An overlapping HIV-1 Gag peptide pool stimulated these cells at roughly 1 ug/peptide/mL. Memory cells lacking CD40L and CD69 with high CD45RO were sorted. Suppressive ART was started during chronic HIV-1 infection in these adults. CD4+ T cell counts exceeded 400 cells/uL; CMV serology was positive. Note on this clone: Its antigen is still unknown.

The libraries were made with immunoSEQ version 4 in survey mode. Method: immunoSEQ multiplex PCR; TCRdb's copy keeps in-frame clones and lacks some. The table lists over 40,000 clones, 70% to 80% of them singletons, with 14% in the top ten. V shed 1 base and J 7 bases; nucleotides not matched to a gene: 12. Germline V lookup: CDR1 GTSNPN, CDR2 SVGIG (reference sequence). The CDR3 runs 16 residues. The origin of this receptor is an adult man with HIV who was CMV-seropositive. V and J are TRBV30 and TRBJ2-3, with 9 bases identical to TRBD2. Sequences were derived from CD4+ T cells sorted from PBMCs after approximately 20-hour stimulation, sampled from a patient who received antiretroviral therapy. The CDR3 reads CAWSDPTGLAVNTQYF. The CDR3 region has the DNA TGTGCCTGGAGTGACCCTACGGGACTAGCCGTAAATACGCAGTATTTT. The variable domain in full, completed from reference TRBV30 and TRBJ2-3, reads SQTIHQWPATLVQPVGSPLSLECTVEGTSNPNLYWYRQAAGRGLQLLFYSVGIGQISSEVPQNLSASRPQDRQFILSSKKLLLSDSGFYLCAWSDPTGLAVNTQYFGPGTRLTVL.